This record looks at one T cell receptor (beta chain) sequence and its context. The assay was immunoSEQ multiplex PCR, and TCRdb's table has in-frame clones only and misses some. This sample has about 68,000 clones; more than 75% occur once, and the top ten carry 0.68%. The data were taken from a study of OX40 agonist ivuxolimab in advanced cancers. Whole-study context: The patients received agonistic anti-OX40 (CD134) antibody ivuxolimab. A male proportion of approximately 83% was recorded, with mean age 60 years and range about 23 to 90. The diagnoses of dose-escalation patients were hepatocellular carcinoma, melanoma, renal cell or head and neck cancer.

Trimming left V 1 base short and J 0 bases short, with 9 bases between. The CDR3 is made up of 15 amino acids. The germline V gene encodes CDR1 SGHAT and CDR2 FQNNGV. The specimen comprised CD4+ or CD8+ T cells sorted from blood, sampled in a trial of the OX40 agonist ivuxolimab. The TCR was taken from an adult with an advanced solid tumor such as melanoma, head and neck, liver or kidney cancer. The chain recombines TRBV11-2 with TRBJ1-1; a weak D match, TRBD1 (6 bases). The CDR3 reads CASSLAAGVNTEAFF. The CDR3 region has the DNA TGTGCCAGCAGCTTAGCGGCAGGGGTGAACACTGAAGCTTTCTTT.